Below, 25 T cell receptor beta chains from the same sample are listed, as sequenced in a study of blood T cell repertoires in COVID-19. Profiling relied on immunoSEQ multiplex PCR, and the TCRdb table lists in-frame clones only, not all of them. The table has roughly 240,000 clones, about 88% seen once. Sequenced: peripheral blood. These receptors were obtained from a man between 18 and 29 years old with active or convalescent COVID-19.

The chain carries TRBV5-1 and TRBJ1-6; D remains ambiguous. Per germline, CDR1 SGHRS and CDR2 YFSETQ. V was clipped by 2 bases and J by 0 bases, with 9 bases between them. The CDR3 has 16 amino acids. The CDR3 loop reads CASSFEGGSYNSPLHF. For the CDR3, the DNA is TGCGCCAGCAGCTTTGAGGGCGGCTCCTATAATTCACCCCTCCACTTT.

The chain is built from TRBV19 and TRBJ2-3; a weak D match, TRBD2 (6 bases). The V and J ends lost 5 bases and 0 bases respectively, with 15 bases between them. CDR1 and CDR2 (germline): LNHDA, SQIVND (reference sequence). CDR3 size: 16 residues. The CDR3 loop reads CASSGPGTPSTDTQYF. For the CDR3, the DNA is TGTGCCAGTAGTGGACCCGGGACTCCAAGCACAGATACGCAGTATTTT. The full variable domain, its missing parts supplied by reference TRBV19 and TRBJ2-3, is DGGITQSPKYLFRKEGQNVTLSCEQNLNHDAMYWYRQDPGQGLRLIYYSQIVNDFQKGDIAEGYSVSREKKESFPLTVTSAQKNPTAFYLCASSGPGTPSTDTQYFGPGTRLTVL.

The CDR3 sequence: CATTSGVSYTF. The CDR3 nucleotides read TGTGCCACTACCTCGGGGGTCTCCTACACCTTC. The chain is built from TRBV2 and TRBJ1-2; D perhaps matches TRBD1 (5 bases). The length of the CDR3 is 11 residues. Trimming took 10 bases from V and 10 from J, leaving 16 bases between them. Germline-derived CDR1 and CDR2 are SNHLY and FYNNEI.

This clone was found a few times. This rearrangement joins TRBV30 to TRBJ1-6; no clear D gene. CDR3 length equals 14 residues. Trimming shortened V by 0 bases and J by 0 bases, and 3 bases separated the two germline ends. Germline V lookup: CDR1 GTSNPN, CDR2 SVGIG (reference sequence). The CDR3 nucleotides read TGTGCCTGGAGTGTGAGCTCCTATAATTCACCCCTCCACTTT. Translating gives CAWSVSSYNSPLHF.

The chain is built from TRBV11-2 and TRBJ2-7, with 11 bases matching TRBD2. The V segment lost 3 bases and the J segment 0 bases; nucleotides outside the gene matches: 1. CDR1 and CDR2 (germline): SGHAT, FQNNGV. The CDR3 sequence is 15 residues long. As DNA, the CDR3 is TGTGCCAGCAGCTTTACTAGCGGGAGCTCCTACGAGCAGTACTTC. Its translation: CASSFTSGSSYEQYF.

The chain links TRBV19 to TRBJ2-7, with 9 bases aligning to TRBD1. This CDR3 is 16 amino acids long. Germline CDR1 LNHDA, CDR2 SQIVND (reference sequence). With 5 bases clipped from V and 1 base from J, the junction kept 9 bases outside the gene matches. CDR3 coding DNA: TGTGCCAGTAGTCAACCCGGACAGGGGCAATCCTACGAGCAGTACTTC. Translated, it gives CASSQPGQGQSYEQYF.

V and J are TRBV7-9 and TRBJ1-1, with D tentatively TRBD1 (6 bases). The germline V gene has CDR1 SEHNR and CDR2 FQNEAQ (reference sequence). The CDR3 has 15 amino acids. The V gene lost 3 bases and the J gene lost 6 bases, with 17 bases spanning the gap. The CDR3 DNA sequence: TGTGCCAGCAGCTTTCCCAGGGGCCACCTGCCTGAAGCTTTCTTT. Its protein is CASSFPRGHLPEAFF.

CDR3 sequence: CASSYSTGRNDIQYF. The CDR3, as DNA: TGTGCCAGCAGTTACTCGACCGGGAGGAATGACATTCAGTACTTC. This rearrangement joins TRBV6-5 to TRBJ2-4, with TRBD2 matching 7 bases. With 0 bases clipped from V and 8 bases from J, the junction kept 7 bases outside the gene matches. The germline V gene has CDR1 MNHEY and CDR2 SVGAGI. The CDR3 is made up of 15 amino acids.

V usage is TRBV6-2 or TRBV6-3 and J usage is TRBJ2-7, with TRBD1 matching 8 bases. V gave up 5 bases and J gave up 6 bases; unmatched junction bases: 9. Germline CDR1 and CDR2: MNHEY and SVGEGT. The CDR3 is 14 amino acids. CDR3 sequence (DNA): TGTGCCAGCAGTAATGGACAGGGTCCACTCGAGCAGTACTTC. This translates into CASSNGQGPLEQYF.

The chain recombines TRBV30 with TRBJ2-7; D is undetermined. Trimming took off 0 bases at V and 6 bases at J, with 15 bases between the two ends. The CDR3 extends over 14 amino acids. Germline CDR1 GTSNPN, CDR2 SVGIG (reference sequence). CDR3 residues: CAWSVLFSAGEQYF. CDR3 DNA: TGTGCCTGGAGTGTGCTATTCTCCGCAGGCGAGCAGTACTTC.

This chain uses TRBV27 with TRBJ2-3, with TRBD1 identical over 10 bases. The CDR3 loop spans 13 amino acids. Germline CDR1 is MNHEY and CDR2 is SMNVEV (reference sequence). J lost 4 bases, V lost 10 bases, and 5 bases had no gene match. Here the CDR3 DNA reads TGTGCCACCCGGACAGGGGGGTCAGATACGCAGTATTTT. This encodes CATRTGGSDTQYF.

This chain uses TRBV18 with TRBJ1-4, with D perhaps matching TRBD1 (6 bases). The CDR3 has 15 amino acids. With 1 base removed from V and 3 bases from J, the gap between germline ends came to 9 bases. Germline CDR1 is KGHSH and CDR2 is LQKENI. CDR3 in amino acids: CASSPLTGPNEKLFF. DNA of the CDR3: TGTGCCAGCTCACCACTGACAGGCCCTAATGAAAAACTGTTTTTT.

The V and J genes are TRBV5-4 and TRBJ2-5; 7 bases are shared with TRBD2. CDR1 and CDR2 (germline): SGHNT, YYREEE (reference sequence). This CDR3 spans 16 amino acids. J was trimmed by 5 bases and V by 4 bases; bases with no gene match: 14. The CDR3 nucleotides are TGTGCCAGCAGCCTACTAGCGACAAAGGGAAGGGAGACCCAGTACTTC. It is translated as CASSLLATKGRETQYF.

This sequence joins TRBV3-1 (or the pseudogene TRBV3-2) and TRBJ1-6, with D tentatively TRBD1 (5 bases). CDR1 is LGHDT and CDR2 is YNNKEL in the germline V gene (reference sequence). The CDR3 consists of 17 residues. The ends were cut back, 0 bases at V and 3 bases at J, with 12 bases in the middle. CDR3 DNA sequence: TGTGCCAGCAGCCAAGATCAGCAGGGCGACTATAATTCACCCCTCCACTTT. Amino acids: CASSQDQQGDYNSPLHF.

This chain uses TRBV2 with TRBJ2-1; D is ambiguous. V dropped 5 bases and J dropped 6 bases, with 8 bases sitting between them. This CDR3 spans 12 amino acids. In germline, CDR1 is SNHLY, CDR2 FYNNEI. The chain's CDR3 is CASSILSNEQFF. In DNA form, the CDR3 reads TGTGCCAGCAGTATACTTTCCAATGAGCAGTTCTTC.

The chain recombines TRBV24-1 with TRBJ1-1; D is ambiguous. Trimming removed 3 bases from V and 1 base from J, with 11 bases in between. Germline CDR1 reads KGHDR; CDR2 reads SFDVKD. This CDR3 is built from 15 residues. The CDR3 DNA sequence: TGTGCCACCAGTGATCCTAGCCGGGGGAACACTGAAGCTTTCTTT. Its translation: CATSDPSRGNTEAFF.

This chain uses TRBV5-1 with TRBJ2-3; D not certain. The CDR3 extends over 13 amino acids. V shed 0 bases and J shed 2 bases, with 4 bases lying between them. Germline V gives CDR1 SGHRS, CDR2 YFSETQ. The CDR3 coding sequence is TGCGCCAGCAGCTTGGGTAACACAGATACGCAGTATTTT. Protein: CASSLGNTDTQYF.

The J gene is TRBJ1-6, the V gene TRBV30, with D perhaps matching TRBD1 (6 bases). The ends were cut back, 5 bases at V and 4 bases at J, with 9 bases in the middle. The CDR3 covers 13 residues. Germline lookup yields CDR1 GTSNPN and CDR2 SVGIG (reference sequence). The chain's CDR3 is CAWGDKYNSPLHF. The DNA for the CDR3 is TGTGCCTGGGGGGACAAATATAATTCACCCCTCCACTTT.

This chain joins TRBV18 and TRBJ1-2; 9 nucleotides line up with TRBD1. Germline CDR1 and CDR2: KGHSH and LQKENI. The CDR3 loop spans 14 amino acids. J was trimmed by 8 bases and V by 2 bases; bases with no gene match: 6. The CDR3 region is CASSPSGQGDGYTF. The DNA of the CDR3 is TGTGCCAGCTCACCATCGGGACAGGGTGACGGCTACACCTTC.

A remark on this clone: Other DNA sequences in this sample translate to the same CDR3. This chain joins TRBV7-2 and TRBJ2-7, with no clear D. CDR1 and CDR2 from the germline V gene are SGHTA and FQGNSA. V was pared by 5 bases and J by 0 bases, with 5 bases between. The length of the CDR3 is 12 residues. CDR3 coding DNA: TGTGCCAGCAGCCCGAGCTCCTACGAGCAGTACTTC. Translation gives CASSPSSYEQYF.

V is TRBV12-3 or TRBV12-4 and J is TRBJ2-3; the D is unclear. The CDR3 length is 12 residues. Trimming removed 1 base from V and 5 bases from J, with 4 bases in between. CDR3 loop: CASSLGGDTQYF. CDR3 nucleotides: TGTGCCAGCAGTTTAGGAGGAGATACGCAGTATTTT.

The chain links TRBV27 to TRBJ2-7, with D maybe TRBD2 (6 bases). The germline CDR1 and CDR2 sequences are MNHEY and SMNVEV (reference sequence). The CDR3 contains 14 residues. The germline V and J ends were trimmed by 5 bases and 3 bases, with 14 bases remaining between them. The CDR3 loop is CASSLRREDYEQYF. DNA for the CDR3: TGTGCCAGCAGTCTCAGGCGGGAAGACTACGAGCAGTACTTC.

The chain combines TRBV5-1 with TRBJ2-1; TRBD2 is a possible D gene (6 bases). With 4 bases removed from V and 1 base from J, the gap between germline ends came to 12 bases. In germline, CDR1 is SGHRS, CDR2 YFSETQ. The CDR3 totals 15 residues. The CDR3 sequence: CASSPLATSYNEQFF. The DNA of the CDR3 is TGCGCCAGCAGCCCACTAGCAACATCCTACAATGAGCAGTTCTTC.

The CDR3 loop is CASSPVAGTGADSPLHF. The CDR3 region has the DNA TGTGCCAGCAGTCCCGTCGCCGGGACTGGGGCTGATTCACCCCTCCACTTT. The chain joins TRBV7-2 to TRBJ1-6; perhaps TRBD1 as D (5 bases). Germline V gene data show CDR1 as SGHTA and CDR2 as FQGNSA. V lost 6 bases and J 8 bases, leaving 23 bases between the germline ends. This CDR3 spans 17 amino acids.

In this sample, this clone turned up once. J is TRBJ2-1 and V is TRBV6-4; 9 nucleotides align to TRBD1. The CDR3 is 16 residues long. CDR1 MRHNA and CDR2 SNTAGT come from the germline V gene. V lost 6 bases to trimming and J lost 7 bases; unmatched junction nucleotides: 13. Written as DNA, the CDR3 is TGTGCCAGCAGCGAAAAAGGGGGACAGGGAGGGAATGAGCAGTTCTTC. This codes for CASSEKGGQGGNEQFF.